The source of this TCR beta chain is a study of blood T cells in healthy people across ages. Germline V gene data show CDR1 as SNHLY and CDR2 as FYNNEI. V was clipped by 6 bases and J by 3 bases; unmatched bases: 4. This CDR3 comprises 15 residues. PCR was performed a second time for about 7 to 12 cycles using a sample-barcoded 5' primer and a J-beta primer mix. TCRdb ran MiXCR on the 5' RACE reads and lists one entry per CDR3 protein. The sample holds about 1.4 million distinct CDR3 sequences, 59% seen once. The sequencing sample was made of blood. This chain links TRBV2 with TRBJ2-1, with 11 bases lining up with TRBD2. The clonotype originates from a man aged 18 to 29 in good health. The CDR3 spells CASRAGTSGYNEQFF. The CDR3 DNA reads as TGTGCCAGCAGGGCCGGGACTAGCGGCTACAATGAGCAGTTCTTC.